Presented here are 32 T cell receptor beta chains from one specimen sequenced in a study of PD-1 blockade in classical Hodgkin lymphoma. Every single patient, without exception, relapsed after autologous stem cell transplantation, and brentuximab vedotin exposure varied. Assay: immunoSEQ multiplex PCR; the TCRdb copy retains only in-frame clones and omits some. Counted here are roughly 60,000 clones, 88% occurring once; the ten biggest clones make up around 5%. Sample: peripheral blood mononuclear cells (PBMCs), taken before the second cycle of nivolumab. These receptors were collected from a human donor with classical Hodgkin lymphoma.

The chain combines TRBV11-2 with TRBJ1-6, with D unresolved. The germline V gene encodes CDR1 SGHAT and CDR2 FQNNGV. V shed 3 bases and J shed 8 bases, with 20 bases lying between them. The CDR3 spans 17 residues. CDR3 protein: CASSFYPGPQSHSPLHF. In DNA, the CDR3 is TGTGCCAGCAGCTTCTACCCCGGGCCGCAATCTCATTCACCCCTCCACTTT. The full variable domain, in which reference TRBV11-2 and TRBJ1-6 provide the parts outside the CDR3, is EAGVAQSPRYKIIEKRQSVAFWCNPISGHATLYWYQQILGQGPKLLIQFQNNGVVDDSQLPKDRFSAERLKGVDSTLKIQPAKLEDSAVYLCASSFYPGPQSHSPLHFGNGTRLTVT.

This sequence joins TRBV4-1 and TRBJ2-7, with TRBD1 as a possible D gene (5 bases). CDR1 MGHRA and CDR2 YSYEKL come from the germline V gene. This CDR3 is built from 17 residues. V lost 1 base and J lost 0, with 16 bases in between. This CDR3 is CASSQAPRTLLSYEQYF. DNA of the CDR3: TGCGCCAGCAGCCAAGCACCTAGGACACTTCTCTCCTACGAGCAGTACTTC.

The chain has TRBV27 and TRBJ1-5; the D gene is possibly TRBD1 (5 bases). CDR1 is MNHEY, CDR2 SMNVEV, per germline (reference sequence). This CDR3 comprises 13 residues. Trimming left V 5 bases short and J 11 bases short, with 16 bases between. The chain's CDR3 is CASSTIPGEAQHF. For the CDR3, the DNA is TGTGCCAGCAGTACCATCCCGGGGGAAGCCCAGCATTTT.

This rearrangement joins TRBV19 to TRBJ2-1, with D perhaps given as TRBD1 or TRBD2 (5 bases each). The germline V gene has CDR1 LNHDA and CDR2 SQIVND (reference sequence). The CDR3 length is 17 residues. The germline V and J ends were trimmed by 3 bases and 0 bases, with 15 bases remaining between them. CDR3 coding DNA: TGTGCCAGTAGTATTGCCCCCCGGGGCAGCTCCTACAATGAGCAGTTCTTC. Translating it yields CASSIAPRGSSYNEQFF.

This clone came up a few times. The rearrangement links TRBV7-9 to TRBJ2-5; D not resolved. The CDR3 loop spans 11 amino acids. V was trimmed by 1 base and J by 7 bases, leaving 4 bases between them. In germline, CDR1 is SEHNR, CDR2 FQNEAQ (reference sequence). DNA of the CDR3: TGTGCCAGCAGCTTAGGTGTGACCCAGTACTTC. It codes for CASSLGVTQYF.

CDR3 region: CSAREDRVEYF. As DNA, the CDR3 is TGCAGTGCTAGAGAGGACAGGGTAGAGTATTTT. V is TRBV20-1 and J is TRBJ1-3; TRBD1 agrees at 8 bases. CDR1 DFQATT and CDR2 SNEGSKA come from the germline V gene (reference sequence). V was clipped by 0 bases and J by 16 bases; unmatched bases: 5. The CDR3 contains 11 residues.

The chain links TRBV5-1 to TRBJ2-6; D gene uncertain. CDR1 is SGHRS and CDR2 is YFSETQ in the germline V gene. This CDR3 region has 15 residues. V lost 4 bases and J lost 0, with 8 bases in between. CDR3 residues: CASSATVSGANVLTF. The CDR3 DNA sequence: TGCGCCAGCAGCGCAACAGTCTCTGGGGCCAACGTCCTGACTTTC.

CDR3 sequence reads: CASSLGGRNNSPLHF. CDR3 coding DNA: TGCGCCAGCAGCTTGGGGGGAAGGAATAATTCACCCCTCCACTTT. The J gene is TRBJ1-6, the V gene TRBV5-1; no firm D call. The CDR3 covers 15 residues. Trimming pared 0 bases from V and 5 bases from J, leaving 9 bases between. In germline, CDR1 is SGHRS, CDR2 YFSETQ. The full variable domain, its missing parts supplied by reference TRBV5-1 and TRBJ1-6, is KAGVTQTPRYLIKTRGQQVTLSCSPISGHRSVSWYQQTPGQGLQFLFEYFSETQRNKGNFPGRFSGRQFSNSRSEMNVSTLELGDSALYLCASSLGGRNNSPLHFGNGTRLTVT.

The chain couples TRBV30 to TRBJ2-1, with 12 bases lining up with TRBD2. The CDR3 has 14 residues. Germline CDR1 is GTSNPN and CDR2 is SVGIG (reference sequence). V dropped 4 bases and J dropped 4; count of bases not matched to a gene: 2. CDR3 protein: CAWTSGGGYNEQFF. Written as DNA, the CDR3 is TGTGCCTGGACTAGCGGGGGGGGTTACAATGAGCAGTTCTTC.

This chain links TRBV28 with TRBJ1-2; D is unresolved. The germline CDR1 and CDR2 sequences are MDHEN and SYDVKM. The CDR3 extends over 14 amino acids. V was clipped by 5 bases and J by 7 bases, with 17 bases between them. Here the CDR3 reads CASSVGGRSRGYTF. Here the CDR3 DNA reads TGTGCCAGCAGTGTGGGCGGTAGGTCACGTGGCTACACCTTC.

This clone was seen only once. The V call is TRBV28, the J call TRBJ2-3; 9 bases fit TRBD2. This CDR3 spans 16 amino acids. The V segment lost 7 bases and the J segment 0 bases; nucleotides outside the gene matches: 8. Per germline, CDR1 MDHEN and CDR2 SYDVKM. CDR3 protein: CASIEAGGASTDTQYF. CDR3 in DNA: TGTGCCAGCATAGAAGCGGGGGGAGCCAGCACAGATACGCAGTATTTT.

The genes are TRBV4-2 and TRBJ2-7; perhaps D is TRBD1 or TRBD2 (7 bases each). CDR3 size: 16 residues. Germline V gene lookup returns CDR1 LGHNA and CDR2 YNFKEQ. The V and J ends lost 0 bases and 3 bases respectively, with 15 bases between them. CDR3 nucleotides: TGTGCCAGCAGCCAAGATCAGGGGGGGGGCTTCTACGAGCAGTACTTC. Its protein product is CASSQDQGGGFYEQYF.

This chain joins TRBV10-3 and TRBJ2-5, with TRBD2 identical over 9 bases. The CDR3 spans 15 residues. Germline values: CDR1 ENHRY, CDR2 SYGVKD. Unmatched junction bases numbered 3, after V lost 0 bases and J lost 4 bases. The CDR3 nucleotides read TGTGCCATCAGTGAGTCGCCAGCGGGGGGAGAGACCCAGTACTTC. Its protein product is CAISESPAGGETQYF.

Written as DNA, the CDR3 is TGCGCCAGCAGCTTGGTCGCGGGCTACACTGAAGCTTTCTTT. Its protein product is CASSLVAGYTEAFF. The rearrangement joins TRBV5-1 to TRBJ1-1; D remains unclear. Germline values: CDR1 SGHRS, CDR2 YFSETQ. Trimming removed 0 bases at V and 3 bases at J, with 9 bases between. CDR3 length: 14 residues.

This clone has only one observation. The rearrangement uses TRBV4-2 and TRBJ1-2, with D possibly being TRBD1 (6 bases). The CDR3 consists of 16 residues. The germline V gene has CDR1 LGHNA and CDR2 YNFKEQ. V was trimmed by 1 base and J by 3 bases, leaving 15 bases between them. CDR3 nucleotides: TGTGCCAGCAGCCAAGGGACTTGGGGGCCAGACTATGGCTACACCTTC. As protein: CASSQGTWGPDYGYTF.

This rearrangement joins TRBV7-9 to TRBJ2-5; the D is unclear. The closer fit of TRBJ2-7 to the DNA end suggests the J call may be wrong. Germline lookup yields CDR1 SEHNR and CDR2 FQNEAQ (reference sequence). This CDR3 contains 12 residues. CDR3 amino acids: CASSFISYEQYF. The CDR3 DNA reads TGTGCCAGCAGCTTTATCAGTTACGAGCAGTACTTC.

The CDR3 protein is CASGRGGANFYGYTF. DNA of the CDR3: TGTGCCAGCGGTCGGGGGGGAGCTAATTTCTATGGCTACACCTTC. J is TRBJ1-2 and V is TRBV27, with a weak D call TRBD1 (5 bases). V lost 8 bases and J lost 4, with 20 bases in between. CDR3 size: 15 residues. CDR1 MNHEY and CDR2 SMNVEV come from the germline V gene (reference sequence).

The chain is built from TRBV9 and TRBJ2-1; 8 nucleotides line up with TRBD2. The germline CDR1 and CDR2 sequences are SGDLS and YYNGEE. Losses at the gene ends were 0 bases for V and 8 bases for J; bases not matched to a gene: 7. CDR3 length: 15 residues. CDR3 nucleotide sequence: TGTGCCAGCAGCGTAGTTGGAGCGGGGGACTATGAGCAGTTCTTC. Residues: CASSVVGAGDYEQFF.

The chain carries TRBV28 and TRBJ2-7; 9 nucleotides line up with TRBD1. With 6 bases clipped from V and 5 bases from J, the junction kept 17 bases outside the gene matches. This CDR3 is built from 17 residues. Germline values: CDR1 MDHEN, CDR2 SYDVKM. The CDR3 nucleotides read TGTGCCAGCAGCCCCCAACCGGGACAGGGATATCACAACGAGCAGTACTTC. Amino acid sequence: CASSPQPGQGYHNEQYF.

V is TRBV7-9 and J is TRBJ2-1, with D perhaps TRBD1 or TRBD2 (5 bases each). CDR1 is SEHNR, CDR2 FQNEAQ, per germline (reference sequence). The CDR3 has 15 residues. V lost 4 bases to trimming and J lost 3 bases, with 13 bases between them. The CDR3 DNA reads TGTGCCAGCAGCTCATGGAGAGGGGACTACAATGAGCAGTTCTTC. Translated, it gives CASSSWRGDYNEQFF.

CDR3 sequence (DNA): TGTGCTAGTGGTTTGGCAACCACGACTAACTATGGCTACACCTTC. Protein product: CASGLATTTNYGYTF. The chain employs TRBV12-5 and TRBJ1-2; the D is unclear. The CDR3 has 15 residues. Germline V gene data show CDR1 as LGHNT and CDR2 as FRNRAP. The ends were cut back, 1 base at V and 0 bases at J, with 9 bases in the middle.

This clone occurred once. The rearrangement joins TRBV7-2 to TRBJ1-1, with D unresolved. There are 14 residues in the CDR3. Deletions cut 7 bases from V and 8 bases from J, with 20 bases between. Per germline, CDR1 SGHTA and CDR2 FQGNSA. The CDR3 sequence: CASKSGKSGSEAFF. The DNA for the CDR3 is TGTGCCAGCAAGTCCGGCAAATCGGGGTCCGAAGCTTTCTTT. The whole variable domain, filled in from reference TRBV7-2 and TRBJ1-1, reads GAGVSQSPSNKVTEKGKDVELRCDPISGHTALYWYRQSLGQGLEFLIYFQGNSAPDKSGLPSDRFSAERTGGSVSTLTIQRTQQEDSAVYLCASKSGKSGSEAFFGQGTRLTVV.

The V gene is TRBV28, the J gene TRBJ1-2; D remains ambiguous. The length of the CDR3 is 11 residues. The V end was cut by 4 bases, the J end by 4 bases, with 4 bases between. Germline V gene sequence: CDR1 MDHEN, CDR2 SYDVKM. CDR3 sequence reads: CASSYSYGYTF. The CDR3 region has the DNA TGTGCCAGCAGTTACAGCTATGGCTACACCTTC.

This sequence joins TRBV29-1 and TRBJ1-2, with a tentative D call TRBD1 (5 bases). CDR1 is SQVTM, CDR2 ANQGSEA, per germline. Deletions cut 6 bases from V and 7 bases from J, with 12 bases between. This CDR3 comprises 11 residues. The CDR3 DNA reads TGCAGCGTCCCCTCGAGGGGTGGCTACACCTTC. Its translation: CSVPSRGGYTF.

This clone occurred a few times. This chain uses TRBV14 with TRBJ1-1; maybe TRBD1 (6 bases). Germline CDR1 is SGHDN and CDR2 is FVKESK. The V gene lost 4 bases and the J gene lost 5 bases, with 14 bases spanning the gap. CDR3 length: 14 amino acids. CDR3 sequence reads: CASSPTTGGTEAFF. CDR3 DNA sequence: TGTGCCAGCAGCCCAACGACAGGAGGAACTGAAGCTTTCTTT.

The CDR3 sequence is CASSLGLSELTDTQYF. The CDR3 coding sequence is TGTGCCAGCAGCTTAGGGCTTAGCGAACTCACAGATACGCAGTATTTT. The chain combines TRBV7-6 with TRBJ2-3; maybe TRBD2 (5 bases). Deletions cut 1 base from V and 2 bases from J, with 13 bases between. CDR3 length: 16 residues. CDR1 is SGHVS, CDR2 FNYEAQ, per germline.

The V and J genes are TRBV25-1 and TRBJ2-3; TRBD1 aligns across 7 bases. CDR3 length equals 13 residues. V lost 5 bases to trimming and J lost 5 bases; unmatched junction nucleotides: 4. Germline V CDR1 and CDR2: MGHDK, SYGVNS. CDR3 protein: CASSSTGEDTQYF. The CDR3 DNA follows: TGTGCCAGCAGTTCTACAGGGGAAGATACGCAGTATTTT.

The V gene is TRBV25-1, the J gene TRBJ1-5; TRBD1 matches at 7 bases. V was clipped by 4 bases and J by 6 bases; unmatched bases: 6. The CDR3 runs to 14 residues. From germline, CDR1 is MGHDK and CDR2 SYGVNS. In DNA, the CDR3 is TGTGCCAGCAGTGGGGCAGGGGGTGGTCAGCCCCAGCATTTT. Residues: CASSGAGGGQPQHF.

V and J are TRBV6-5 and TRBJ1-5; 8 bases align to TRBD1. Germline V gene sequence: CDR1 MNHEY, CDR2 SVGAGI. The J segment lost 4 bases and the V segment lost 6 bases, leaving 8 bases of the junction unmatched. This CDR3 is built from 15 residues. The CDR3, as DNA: TGTGCCAGCAGACAGGGACAGGCCAAGAATCAGCCCCAGCATTTT. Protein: CASRQGQAKNQPQHF.

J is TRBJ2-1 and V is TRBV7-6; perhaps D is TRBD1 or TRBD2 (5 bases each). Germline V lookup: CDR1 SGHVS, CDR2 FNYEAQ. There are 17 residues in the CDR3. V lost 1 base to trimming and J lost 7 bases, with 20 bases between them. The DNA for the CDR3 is TGTGCCAGCAGCTTAGAACCCCCACGGACGAGGGGTAATGAGCAGTTCTTC. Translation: CASSLEPPRTRGNEQFF.

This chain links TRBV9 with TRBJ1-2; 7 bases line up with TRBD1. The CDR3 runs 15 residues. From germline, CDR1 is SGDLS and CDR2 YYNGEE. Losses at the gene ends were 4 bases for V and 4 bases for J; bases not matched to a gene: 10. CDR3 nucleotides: TGTGCCAGCAGCCCAGGGGGGGCCGAACGCTATGGCTACACCTTC. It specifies CASSPGGAERYGYTF.

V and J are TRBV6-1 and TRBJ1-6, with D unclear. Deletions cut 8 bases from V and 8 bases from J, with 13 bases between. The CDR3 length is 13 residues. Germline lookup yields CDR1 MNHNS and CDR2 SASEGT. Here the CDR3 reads CASAADSYSPLHF. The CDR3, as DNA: TGTGCCAGCGCGGCAGATAGTTATTCACCCCTCCACTTT.